This TCR beta chain was recovered during a study of immune cell composition in non-small cell lung cancer. The protocol was immunoSEQ multiplex PCR, while the TCRdb copy is restricted to in-frame clones and leaves out a portion. The repertoire holds about 4,800 clones, with 75% to 85% as singletons. This CDR3 is 12 amino acids long. CDR1 and CDR2 from the germline V gene are SQVTM and ANQGSEA. With 7 bases clipped from V and 7 bases from J, the junction kept 9 bases outside the gene matches. Comment on this clone: Its antigen is not known.

Template was genomic DNA from frozen, unsorted single-cell suspensions. Study-wide results and caveats: Smoking pack-years did not significantly correlate with tumour TCR-beta clonality. Top 10 clone scores and clonality were higher in squamous than adenocarcinoma. Overall clonality, unlike maximal tumour-associated clone frequency, did not predict TIL reactivity.

The TCR was taken from a human donor with non-small cell lung cancer. The sequencing input was lung tumor tissue. The chain recombines TRBV29-1 with TRBJ2-5; 7 bases agree with TRBD2. The CDR3 bases are TGCAGCGCCGAGGGCTGGGAGGGGACCCAGTACTTC. It specifies CSAEGWEGTQYF.